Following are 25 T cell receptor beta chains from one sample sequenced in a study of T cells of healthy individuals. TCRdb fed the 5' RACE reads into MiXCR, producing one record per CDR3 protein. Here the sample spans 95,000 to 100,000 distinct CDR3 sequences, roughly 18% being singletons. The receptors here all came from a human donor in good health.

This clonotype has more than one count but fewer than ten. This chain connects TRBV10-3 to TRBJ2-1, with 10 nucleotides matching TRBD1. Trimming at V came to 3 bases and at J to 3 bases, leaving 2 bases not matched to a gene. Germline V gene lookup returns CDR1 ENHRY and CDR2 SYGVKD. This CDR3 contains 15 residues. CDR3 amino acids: CAISDRDRGYNEQFF. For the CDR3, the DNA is TGTGCCATCAGTGACCGGGACAGGGGCTACAATGAGCAGTTCTTC.

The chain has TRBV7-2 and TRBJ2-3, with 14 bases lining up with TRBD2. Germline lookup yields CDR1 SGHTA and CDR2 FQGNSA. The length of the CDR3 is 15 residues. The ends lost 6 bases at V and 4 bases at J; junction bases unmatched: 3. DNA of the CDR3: TGTGCCAGCAGTTCGACTAGCGGGGGGGCAGATACGCAGTATTTT. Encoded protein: CASSSTSGGADTQYF.

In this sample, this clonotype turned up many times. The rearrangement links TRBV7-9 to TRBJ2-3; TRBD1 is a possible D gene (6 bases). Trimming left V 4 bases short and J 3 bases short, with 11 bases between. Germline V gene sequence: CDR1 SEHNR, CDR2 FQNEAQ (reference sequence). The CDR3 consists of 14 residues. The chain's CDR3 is CASSSRGATDTQYF. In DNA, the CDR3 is TGTGCCAGCAGCTCCAGGGGTGCGACAGATACGCAGTATTTT.

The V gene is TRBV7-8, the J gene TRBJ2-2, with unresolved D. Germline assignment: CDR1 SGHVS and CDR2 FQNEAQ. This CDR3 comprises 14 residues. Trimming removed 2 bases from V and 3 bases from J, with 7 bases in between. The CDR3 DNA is TGTGCCAGCAGCTTACCCCGTTACACCGGGGAGCTGTTTTTT. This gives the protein CASSLPRYTGELFF.

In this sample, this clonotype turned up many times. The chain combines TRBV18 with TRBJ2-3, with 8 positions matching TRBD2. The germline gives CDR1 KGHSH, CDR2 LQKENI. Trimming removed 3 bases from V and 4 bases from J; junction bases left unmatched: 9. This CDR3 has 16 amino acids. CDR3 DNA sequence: TGTGCCAGCTCACCCGCGAGAAGCGGGAGCCCAGATACGCAGTATTTT. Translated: CASSPARSGSPDTQYF.

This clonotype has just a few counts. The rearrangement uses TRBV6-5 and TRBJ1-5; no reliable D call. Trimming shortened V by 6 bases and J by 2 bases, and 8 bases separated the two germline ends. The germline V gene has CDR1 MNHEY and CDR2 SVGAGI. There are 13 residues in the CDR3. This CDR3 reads CASRGLGNQPQHF. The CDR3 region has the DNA TGTGCCAGCAGGGGGTTGGGCAATCAGCCCCAGCATTTT.

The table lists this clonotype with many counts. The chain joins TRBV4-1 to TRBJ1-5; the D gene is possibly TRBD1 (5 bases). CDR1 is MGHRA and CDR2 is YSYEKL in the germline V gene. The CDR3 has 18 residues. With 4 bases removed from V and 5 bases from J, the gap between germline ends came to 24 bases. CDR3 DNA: TGCGCCAGCAGCCTACGGTATCCAGGGTCGGAGGATCATCAGCCCCAGCATTTT. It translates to CASSLRYPGSEDHQPQHF.

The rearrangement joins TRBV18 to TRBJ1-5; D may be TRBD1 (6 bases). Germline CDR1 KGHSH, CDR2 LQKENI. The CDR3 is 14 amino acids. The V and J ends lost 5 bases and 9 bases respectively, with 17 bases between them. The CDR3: CASSERGGTGPQHF. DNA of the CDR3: TGTGCCAGCTCAGAGAGGGGGGGAACAGGGCCCCAGCATTTT.

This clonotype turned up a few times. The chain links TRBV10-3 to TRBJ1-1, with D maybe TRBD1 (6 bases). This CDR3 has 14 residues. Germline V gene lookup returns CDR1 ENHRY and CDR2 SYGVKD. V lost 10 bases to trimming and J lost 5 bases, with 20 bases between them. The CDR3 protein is CATGKDRSGTEAFF. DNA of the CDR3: TGTGCCACAGGCAAGGACAGAAGCGGAACTGAAGCTTTCTTT.

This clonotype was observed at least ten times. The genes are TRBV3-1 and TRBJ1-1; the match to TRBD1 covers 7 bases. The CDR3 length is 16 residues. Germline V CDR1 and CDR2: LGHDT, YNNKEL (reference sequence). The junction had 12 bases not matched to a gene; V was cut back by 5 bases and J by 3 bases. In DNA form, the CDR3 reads TGTGCCAGCAGCATTCAACTGGGCAGGGGGTACACTGAAGCTTTCTTT. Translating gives CASSIQLGRGYTEAFF. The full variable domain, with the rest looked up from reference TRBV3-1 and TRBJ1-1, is DTAVSQTPKYLVTQMGNDKSIKCEQNLGHDTMYWYKQDSKKFLKIMFSYNNKELIINETVPNRFSPKSPDKAHLNLHINSLELGDSAVYFCASSIQLGRGYTEAFFGQGTRLTVV.

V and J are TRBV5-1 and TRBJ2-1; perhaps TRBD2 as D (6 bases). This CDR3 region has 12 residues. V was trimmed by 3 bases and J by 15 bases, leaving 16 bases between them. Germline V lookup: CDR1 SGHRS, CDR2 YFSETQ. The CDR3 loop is CASSSGLTEGFF. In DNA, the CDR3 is TGCGCCAGCAGCTCGGGACTGACCGAGGGGTTCTTC.

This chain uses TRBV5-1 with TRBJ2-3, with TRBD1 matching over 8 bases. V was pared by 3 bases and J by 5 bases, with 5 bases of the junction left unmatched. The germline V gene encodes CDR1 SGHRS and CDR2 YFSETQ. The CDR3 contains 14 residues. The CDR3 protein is CASSSAGGEDTQYF. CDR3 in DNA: TGCGCCAGCAGCTCGGCAGGGGGCGAAGATACGCAGTATTTT. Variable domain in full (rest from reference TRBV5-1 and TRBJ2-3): KAGVTQTPRYLIKTRGQQVTLSCSPISGHRSVSWYQQTPGQGLQFLFEYFSETQRNKGNFPGRFSGRQFSNSRSEMNVSTLELGDSALYLCASSSAGGEDTQYFGPGTRLTVL.

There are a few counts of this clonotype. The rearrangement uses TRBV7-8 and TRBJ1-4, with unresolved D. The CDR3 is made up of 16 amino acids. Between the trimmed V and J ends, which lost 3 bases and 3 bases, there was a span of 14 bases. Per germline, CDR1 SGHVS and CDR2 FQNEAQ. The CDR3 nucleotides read TGTGCCAGCAGCTTGACTTTGGGGTCAGCTAATGAAAAACTGTTTTTT. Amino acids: CASSLTLGSANEKLFF.

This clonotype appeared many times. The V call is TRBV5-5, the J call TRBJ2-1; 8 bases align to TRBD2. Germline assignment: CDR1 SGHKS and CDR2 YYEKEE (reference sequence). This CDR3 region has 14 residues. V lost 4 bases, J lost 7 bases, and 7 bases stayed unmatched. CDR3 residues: CASSPRTSLNEQFF. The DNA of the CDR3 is TGTGCCAGCAGCCCTCGGACTAGCCTAAATGAGCAGTTCTTC.

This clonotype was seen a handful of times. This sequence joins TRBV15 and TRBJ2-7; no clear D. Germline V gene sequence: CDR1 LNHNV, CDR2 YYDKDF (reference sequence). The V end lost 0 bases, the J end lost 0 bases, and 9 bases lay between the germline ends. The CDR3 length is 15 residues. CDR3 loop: CATSREYMSSYEQYF. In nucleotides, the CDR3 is TGTGCCACCAGCAGAGAGTACATGAGCTCCTACGAGCAGTACTTC.

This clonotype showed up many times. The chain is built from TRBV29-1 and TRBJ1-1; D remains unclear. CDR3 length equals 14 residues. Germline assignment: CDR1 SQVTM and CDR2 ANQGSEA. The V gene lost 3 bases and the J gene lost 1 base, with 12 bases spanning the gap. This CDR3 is CSVEGGQKNTEAFF. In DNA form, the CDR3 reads TGCAGCGTTGAGGGCGGGCAGAAGAACACTGAAGCTTTCTTT.

The chain's CDR3 is CASSSTGGRGTDTQYF. The CDR3 nucleotides are TGTGCCAGCAGCTCGACAGGGGGCAGGGGCACAGATACGCAGTATTTT. The chain carries TRBV7-9 and TRBJ2-3; 10 positions match TRBD1. Germline assignment: CDR1 SEHNR and CDR2 FQNEAQ (reference sequence). V gave up 4 bases and J gave up 1 base; unmatched junction bases: 5. This CDR3 is 16 amino acids long.

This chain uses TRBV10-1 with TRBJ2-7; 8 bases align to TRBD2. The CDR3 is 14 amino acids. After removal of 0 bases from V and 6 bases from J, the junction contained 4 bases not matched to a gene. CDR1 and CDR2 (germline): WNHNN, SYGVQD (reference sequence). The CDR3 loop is CASSESSGRGEQYF. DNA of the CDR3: TGCGCCAGCAGTGAGTCAAGCGGGAGAGGCGAGCAGTACTTC.

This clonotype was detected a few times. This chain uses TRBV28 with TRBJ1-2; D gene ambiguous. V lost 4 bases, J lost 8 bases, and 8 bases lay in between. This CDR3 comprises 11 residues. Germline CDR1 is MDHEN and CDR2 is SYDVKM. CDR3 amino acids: CASSSSVGYTF. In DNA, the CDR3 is TGTGCCAGCAGTTCCTCTGTAGGCTACACCTTC.

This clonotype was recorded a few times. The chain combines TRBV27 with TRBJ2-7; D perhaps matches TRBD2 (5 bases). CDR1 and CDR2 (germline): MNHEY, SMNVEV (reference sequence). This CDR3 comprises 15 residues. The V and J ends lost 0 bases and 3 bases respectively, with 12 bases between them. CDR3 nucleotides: TGTGCCAGCAGTTTATCCGGAGGAGGCCGCTACGAGCAGTACTTC. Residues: CASSLSGGGRYEQYF.

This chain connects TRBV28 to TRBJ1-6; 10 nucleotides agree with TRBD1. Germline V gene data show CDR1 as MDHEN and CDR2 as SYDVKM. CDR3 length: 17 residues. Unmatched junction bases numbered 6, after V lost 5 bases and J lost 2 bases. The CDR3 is CASSQTGGAAYNSPLHF. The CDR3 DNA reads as TGTGCCAGCAGTCAGACAGGGGGCGCAGCCTATAATTCACCCCTCCACTTT.

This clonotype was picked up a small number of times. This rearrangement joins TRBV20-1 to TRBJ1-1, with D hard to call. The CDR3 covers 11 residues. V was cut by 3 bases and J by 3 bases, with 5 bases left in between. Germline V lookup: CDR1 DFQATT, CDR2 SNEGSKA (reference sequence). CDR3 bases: TGCAGTGCTAGGAAGGACACTGAAGCTTTCTTT. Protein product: CSARKDTEAFF.

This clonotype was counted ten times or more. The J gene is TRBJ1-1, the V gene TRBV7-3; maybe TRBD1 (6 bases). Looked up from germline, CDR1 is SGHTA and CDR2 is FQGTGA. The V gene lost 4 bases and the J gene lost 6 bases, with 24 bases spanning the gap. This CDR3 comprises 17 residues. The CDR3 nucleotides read TGTGCCAGCAGCTCCAAGGGGAGGGGGGCTTCAGGCGCTGAAGCTTTCTTT. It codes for CASSSKGRGASGAEAFF.

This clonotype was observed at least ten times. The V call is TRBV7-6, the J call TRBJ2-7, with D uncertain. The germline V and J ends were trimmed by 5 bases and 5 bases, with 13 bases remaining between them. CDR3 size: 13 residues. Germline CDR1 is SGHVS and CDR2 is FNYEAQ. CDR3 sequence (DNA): TGTGCCAGCAGCCTAGGTGTAGGCAACGAGCAGTACTTC. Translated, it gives CASSLGVGNEQYF.

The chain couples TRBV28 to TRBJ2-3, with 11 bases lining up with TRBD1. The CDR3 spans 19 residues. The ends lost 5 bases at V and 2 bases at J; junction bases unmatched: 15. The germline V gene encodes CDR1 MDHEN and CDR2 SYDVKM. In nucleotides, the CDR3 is TGTGCCAGCAGTACATATTTGGGGGGACAGGGGGAAAACACAGATACGCAGTATTTT. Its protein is CASSTYLGGQGENTDTQYF.